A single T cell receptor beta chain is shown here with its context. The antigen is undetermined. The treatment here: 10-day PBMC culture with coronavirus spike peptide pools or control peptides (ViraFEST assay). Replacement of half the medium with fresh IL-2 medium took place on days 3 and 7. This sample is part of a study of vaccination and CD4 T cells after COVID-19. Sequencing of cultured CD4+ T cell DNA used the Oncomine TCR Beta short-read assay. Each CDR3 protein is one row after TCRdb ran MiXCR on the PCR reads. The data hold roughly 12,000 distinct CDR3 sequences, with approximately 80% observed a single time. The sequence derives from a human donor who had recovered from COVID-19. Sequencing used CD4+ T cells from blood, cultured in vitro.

This CDR3 reads CASSLARKEAGGNTIYF. The CDR3, as DNA: TGTGCCAGCAGCTTAGCGCGTAAGGAGGCAGGGGGAAACACCATATATTTT. This chain links TRBV7-9 with TRBJ1-3; perhaps TRBD1 as D (5 bases). Germline V lookup: CDR1 SEHNR, CDR2 FQNEAQ (reference sequence). With 0 bases removed from V and 4 bases from J, the gap between germline ends came to 16 bases. This CDR3 has 17 amino acids.